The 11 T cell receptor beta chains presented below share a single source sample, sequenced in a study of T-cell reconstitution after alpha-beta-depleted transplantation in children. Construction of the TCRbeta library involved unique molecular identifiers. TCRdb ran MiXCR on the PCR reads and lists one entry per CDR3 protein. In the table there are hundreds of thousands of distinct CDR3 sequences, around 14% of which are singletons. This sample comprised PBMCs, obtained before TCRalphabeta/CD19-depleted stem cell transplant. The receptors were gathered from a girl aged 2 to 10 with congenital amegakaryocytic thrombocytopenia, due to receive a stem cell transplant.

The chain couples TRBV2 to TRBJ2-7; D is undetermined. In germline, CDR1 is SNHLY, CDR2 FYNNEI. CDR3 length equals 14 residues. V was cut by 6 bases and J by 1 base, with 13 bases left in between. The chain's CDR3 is CASRARTASYEQYF. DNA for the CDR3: TGTGCCAGCAGAGCCCGGACGGCTTCCTACGAGCAGTACTTC.

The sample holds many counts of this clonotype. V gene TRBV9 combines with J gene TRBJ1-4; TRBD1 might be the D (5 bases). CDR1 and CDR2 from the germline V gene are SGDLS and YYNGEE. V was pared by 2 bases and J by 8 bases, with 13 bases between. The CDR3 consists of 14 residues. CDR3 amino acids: CASSVGGVREKLFF. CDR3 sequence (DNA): TGTGCCAGCAGCGTCGGAGGGGTGCGCGAAAAACTGTTTTTT.

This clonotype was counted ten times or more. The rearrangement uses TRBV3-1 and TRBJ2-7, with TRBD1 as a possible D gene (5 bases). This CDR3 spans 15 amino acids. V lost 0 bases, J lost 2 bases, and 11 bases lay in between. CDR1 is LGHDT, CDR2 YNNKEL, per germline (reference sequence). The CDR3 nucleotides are TGTGCCAGCAGCCAAGATCAAGGGGTAACCTACGAGCAGTACTTC. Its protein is CASSQDQGVTYEQYF.

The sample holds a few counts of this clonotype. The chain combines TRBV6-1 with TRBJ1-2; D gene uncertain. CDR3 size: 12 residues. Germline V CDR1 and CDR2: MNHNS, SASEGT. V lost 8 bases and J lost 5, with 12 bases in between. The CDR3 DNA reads TGTGCCAGCGAGCGAGGCGGTTATGGCTACACCTTC. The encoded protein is CASERGGYGYTF.

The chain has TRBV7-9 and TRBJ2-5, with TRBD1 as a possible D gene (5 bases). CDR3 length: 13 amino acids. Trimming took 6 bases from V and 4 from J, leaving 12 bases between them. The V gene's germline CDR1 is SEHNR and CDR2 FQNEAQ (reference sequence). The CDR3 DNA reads TGTGCCAGCAGGCCGACAGATAGAGAGACCCAGTACTTC. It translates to CASRPTDRETQYF.

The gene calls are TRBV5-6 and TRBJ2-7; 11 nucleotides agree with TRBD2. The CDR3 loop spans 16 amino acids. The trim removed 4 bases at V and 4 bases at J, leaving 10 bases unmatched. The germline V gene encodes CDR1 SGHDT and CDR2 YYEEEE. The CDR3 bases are TGTGCCAGCAGCAAGTTACTAGCGGGAGTGTCGTACGAGCAGTACTTC. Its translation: CASSKLLAGVSYEQYF.

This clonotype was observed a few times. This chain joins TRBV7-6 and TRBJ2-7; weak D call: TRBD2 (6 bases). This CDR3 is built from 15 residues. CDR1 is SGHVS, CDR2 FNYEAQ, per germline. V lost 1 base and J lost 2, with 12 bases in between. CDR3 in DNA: TGTGCCAGCAGCTTAGGCGTGGAGGGTCCCTACGAGCAGTACTTC. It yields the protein CASSLGVEGPYEQYF.

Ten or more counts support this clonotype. The CDR3 DNA follows: TGTGCCACCAGTGATTTCCGGGACGAGCAGTACTTC. This gives the protein CATSDFRDEQYF. The chain recombines TRBV24-1 with TRBJ2-7; D unclear. CDR1 KGHDR and CDR2 SFDVKD come from the germline V gene. V was shortened by 1 base and J by 5 bases, with 5 bases between the two germline ends. This CDR3 has 12 amino acids.

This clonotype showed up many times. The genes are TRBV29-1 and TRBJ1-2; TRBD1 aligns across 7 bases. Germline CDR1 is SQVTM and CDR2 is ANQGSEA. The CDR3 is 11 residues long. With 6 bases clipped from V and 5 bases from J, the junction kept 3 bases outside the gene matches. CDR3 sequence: CSVGTEYGYTF. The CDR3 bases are TGCAGCGTCGGGACAGAGTATGGCTACACCTTC.

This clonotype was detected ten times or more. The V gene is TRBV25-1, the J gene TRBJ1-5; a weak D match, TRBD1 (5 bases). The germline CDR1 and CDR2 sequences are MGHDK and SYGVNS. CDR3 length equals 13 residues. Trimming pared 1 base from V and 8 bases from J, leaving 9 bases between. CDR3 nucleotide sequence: TGTGCCAGCAGTGAATGGGGGAGGGAGCCCCAGCATTTT. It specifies CASSEWGREPQHF.

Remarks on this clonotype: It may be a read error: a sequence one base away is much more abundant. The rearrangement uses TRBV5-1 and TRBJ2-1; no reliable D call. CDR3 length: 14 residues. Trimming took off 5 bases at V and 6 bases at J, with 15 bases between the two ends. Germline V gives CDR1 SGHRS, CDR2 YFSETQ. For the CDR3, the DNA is TGCGCCAGCAGTTACTCCGACCCCTTCAATGAGCAGTTCTTC. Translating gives CASSYSDPFNEQFF.